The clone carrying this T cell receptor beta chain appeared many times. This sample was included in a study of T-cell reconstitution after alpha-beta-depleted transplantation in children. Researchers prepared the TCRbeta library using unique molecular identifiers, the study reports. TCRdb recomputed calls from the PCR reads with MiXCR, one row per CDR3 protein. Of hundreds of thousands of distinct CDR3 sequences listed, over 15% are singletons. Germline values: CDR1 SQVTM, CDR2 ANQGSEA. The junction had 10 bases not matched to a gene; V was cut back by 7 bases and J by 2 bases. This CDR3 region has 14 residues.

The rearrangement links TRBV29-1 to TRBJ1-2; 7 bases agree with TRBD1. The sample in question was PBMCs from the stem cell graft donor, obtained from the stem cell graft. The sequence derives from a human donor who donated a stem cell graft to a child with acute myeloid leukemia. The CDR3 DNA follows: TGCAGCGCCTCCACGGGACAGCAGAACTATGGCTACACCTTC. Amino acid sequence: CSASTGQQNYGYTF.